This section outlines one T cell receptor beta chain sequence together with its context. Its specificity is not known. This sample is drawn from a study of cytomegalovirus exposure and HLA in healthy donors. PCR was performed using 60 Vbeta and 13 Jbeta primers. Generated by immunoSEQ multiplex PCR, the TCRdb table keeps only in-frame clones and is missing some. This sample has about 120,000 clones, with roughly 80% found just once. Germline V lookup: CDR1 SGDLS, CDR2 YYNGEE. This CDR3 has 17 residues. Trimming removed 0 bases from V and 0 bases from J; junction bases left unmatched: 7. Findings and limits, study-wide: An analysis that came later showed most CMV-associated TCR beta chains appearing HLA-restricted.

The specimen sequenced was PBMCs. This sequence joins TRBV9 and TRBJ2-3; 7 bases align to TRBD2. The TCR was taken from a woman in her late teens or twenties in good health and CMV-seronegative. The CDR3 nucleotides read TGTGCCAGCAGCGTAGGGGGAGCGGGGCGAAGCACAGATACGCAGTATTTT. Its protein product is CASSVGGAGRSTDTQYF.